This T cell receptor (beta chain) was sequenced during a study of shared T cell receptors in the human thymus. The repertoire was sequenced with immunoSEQ multiplex PCR; TCRdb's copy has only in-frame clones and lacks some. Of approximately 660,000 clones listed, around 87% were seen once; the top ten hold roughly 0.0097%. This CDR3 spans 13 amino acids. The V gene end was trimmed by 4 bases and the J gene end by 8 bases; junction bases not matched to a gene: 3. The germline gives CDR1 SGHNT, CDR2 YYREEE (reference sequence). This clone has more than one count but fewer than ten. The sample also formed part of further work on human thymus T cells. That report notes: Serving as donors were healthy Finnish infants, each of whom was having open corrective surgery for congenital heart defects. Thymic tissue was derived from resections collected during corrective heart surgery. There appeared to be biased usage of V and J genes in thymic and blood repertoires. Related studies noted strongly shared thymic repertoires across unrelated people.

The V and J genes are TRBV5-4 and TRBJ1-3; 10 nucleotides match TRBD1. The material sequenced was thymocytes. This receptor was identified in a boy younger than two with a congenital heart defect. The CDR3 sequence: CASSEGTGDTIYF. The CDR3 DNA reads TGTGCCAGCAGCGAAGGGACAGGGGACACCATATATTTT.